Listed here is a single T cell receptor (beta chain). No antigen is known for it. PBMCs were derived from 7.5 to 10 ml fresh peripheral blood. These data belong to a study of T cells in Graves' hyperthyroidism and ophthalmopathy. General study results and limits: Most thyroid-expanded clonotypes above 0.001 were also found in blood.

The V end was cut by 7 bases, the J end by 3 bases, with 18 bases between. This CDR3 region has 16 residues. Researchers took RNA transcripts and amplified the TCR beta CDR3 regions from them. HTBI primers were the set used in a first-round RT-PCR of the TCR CDR3. TCRdb fed the multiplex PCR reads into MiXCR, producing one record per CDR3 protein. Among fewer than 800,000 distinct CDR3 sequences listed, 16% were seen once. The receptor's source is a man between 18 and 29 years old with Graves' hyperthyroidism. V usage is TRBV12-3 or TRBV12-4 and J usage is TRBJ2-2, with D possibly TRBD2 on 5 matching bases. Source material: blood. CDR3 sequence (DNA): TGTGCCAGCACCCCGGGGTCGGATGTATACACCGGGGAGCTGTTTTTT. This codes for CASTPGSDVYTGELFF.